Listed below are T cell receptor beta chains from one sample, sequenced in a study of blood T cell repertoires in COVID-19. TCRdb's table, derived via immunoSEQ multiplex PCR, lists solely in-frame clones and lacks some. The table includes some 190,000 clones, approximately 80% detected once. What was sequenced was peripheral blood. The receptors originated from a woman aged 40-49 years with COVID-19, enrolled during active disease. Both conserved end residues are part of each CDR3. Fields, in order: J gene, D gene, V gene, clone size, CDR3 protein, CDR3 DNA. The D gene is left open where the match is weak. Expanded clones get a size class; other rows say once, few or many, or leave the size out.

TRBJ2-1	TRBD2	TRBV19	-	CASTRGGDNEQFF	TGTGCCAGTACCCGGGGGGGGGATAATGAGCAGTTCTTC
TRBJ2-5	TRBD1	TRBV4-1	-	CASSPRQGRGETQYF	TGCGCCAGCAGCCCTCGACAGGGCAGGGGAGAGACCCAGTACTTC
TRBJ2-3	TRBD2	TRBV4-1	-	CASSLSGRRTDTQYF	TGCGCCAGCAGCCTTAGCGGGAGGCGGACAGATACGCAGTATTTT
TRBJ1-2	TRBD1	TRBV7-9	many	CASSRQGGYTF	TGTGCCAGCAGCCGACAGGGGGGCTACACCTTC
TRBJ1-1	TRBD1	TRBV6-6	once	CASSWDRGNTEAFF	TGTGCCAGCAGTTGGGACAGGGGGAACACTGAAGCTTTCTTT
TRBJ2-5	-	TRBV9	-	CASSVGRGQETQYF	TGTGCCAGCAGCGTAGGGAGGGGACAAGAGACCCAGTACTTC
TRBJ1-2	-	TRBV2	-	CASSEGGDGYTF	TGTGCCAGCAGTGAGGGAGGGGATGGCTACACCTTC
TRBJ2-1	TRBD2	TRBV15	-	CATSRQMAGGRLEQFF	TGTGCCACCAGCCGACAAATGGCGGGGGGGCGACTTGAGCAGTTCTTC
TRBJ2-5	TRBD2	TRBV2	-	CASSIILSGTRGETQYF	TGTGCCAGCAGCATTATTCTCTCCGGGACTAGGGGAGAGACCCAGTACTTC
TRBJ2-7	TRBD1	TRBV5-6	once	CASSRELTGFNEQYF	TGTGCCAGCAGCCGCGAGCTGACAGGGTTCAACGAGCAGTACTTC
TRBJ2-5	TRBD2	TRBV6-6	-	CASSYGGGGETQYF	TGTGCCAGCAGTTACGGGGGGGGAGGAGAGACCCAGTACTTC
TRBJ2-1	TRBD1	TRBV5-4	-	CASSLDLSGGNEQFF	TGTGCCAGCAGCTTGGATCTGTCAGGGGGCAATGAGCAGTTCTTC
TRBJ2-3	TRBD1	TRBV19	-	CASSRSGQGAGDTQYF	TGTGCCAGTAGTCGTTCCGGACAGGGGGCCGGAGATACGCAGTATTTT
TRBJ1-5	TRBD1	TRBV5-5	-	CASSSPGQNQPQHF	TGTGCCAGCAGCTCCCCGGGACAGAATCAGCCCCAGCATTTT
TRBJ2-1	TRBD1	TRBV27	-	CASSLGQGVGEQFF	TGTGCCAGCAGTTTAGGACAGGGGGTAGGGGAGCAGTTCTTC
TRBJ1-5	-	TRBV25-1	-	CASGASWSNQPQHF	TGTGCCAGCGGTGCGAGTTGGTCAAATCAGCCCCAGCATTTT
TRBJ2-7	-	TRBV12-5	-	CASGLVPPWTEAIYEQYF	TGTGCTAGTGGTTTGGTACCCCCGTGGACGGAGGCAATCTACGAGCAGTACTTC
TRBJ2-7	TRBD1	TRBV5-4	-	CASSSRDRAYEQYF	TGTGCCAGCAGCAGCCGGGACAGGGCCTACGAGCAGTACTTC
TRBJ1-2	TRBD1	TRBV19	once	CASSFSGTEASYGYTF	TGTGCCAGTAGCTTCTCCGGGACAGAAGCCTCATATGGCTACACCTTC
TRBJ2-2	-	TRBV19	-	CASTRRGVTGELFF	TGTGCCAGTACCCGGAGGGGAGTAACCGGGGAGCTGTTTTTT
TRBJ2-3	TRBD1	TRBV6-2/TRBV6-3	-	CASSYSMRDRVSTDTQYF	TGTGCCAGCAGTTACTCGATGAGGGACAGGGTTTCCACAGATACGCAGTATTTT
TRBJ2-1	TRBD2	TRBV7-2	-	CASSPKAGLSWGNEQFF	TGTGCCAGCAGCCCCAAAGCGGGACTCTCATGGGGCAATGAGCAGTTCTTC
TRBJ2-3	-	TRBV9	few	CASSAYQEGLQYF	TGTGCCAGCAGCGCCTACCAGGAGGGTTTGCAGTATTTT
TRBJ2-1	TRBD1	TRBV28	-	CASSSGTGNYNEQFF	TGTGCCAGCAGTTCCGGGACAGGGAACTACAATGAGCAGTTCTTC
TRBJ1-1	TRBD1	TRBV28	-	CASSSPRGSTRRTEAFF	TGTGCCAGCAGCTCCCCCAGGGGGAGTACGAGGCGAACCGAAGCTTTCTTT
TRBJ1-5	-	TRBV19	-	CASRQGLFSNQPQHF	TGTGCCAGTAGACAGGGCCTATTTAGCAATCAGCCCCAGCATTTT
TRBJ1-3	TRBD1	TRBV12-5	-	CASGFPDRGHFRNTIYF	TGTGCTAGTGGTTTCCCGGACAGGGGGCATTTCAGAAACACCATATATTTT
TRBJ1-1	-	TRBV12-3/TRBV12-4	once	CASSSGENTEAFF	TGTGCCAGCAGTTCAGGTGAGAACACTGAAGCTTTCTTT
TRBJ2-1	-	TRBV18	once	CASSPRQESSYNEQFF	TGTGCCAGCTCACCCCGACAGGAGAGCTCCTACAATGAGCAGTTCTTC
TRBJ2-3	TRBD2	TRBV24-1	few	CATGRATPDTQYF	TGTGCCACCGGGAGGGCCACCCCAGATACGCAGTATTTT
TRBJ1-5	-	TRBV5-1	once	CASSLDYNQPQHF	TGCGCCAGCAGCTTGGATTACAATCAGCCCCAGCATTTT
TRBJ1-2	TRBD1	TRBV19	-	CASSIGTGFPRYGYTF	TGTGCCAGTAGTATCGGGACAGGCTTCCCGCGCTATGGCTACACCTTC
TRBJ1-1	-	TRBV6-6	-	CASQAGTEAFF	TGTGCCAGCCAGGCAGGCACTGAAGCTTTCTTT
TRBJ1-5	TRBD1	TRBV30	-	CAWSRGQGFGNQPQHF	TGTGCCTGGAGTAGAGGACAGGGGTTTGGCAATCAGCCCCAGCATTTT
TRBJ1-3	TRBD1	TRBV18	-	CASTTTGVSGNTIYF	TGTGCCAGCACAACTACAGGGGTCTCTGGAAACACCATATATTTT
TRBJ2-1	-	TRBV6-6	-	CATRGLRGSSYNEQFF	TGTGCCACCCGGGGGTTAAGGGGAAGCTCCTACAATGAGCAGTTCTTC
TRBJ2-3	TRBD2	TRBV18	-	CASSRSGTSGTGPPTDTQYF	TGTGCCAGCTCACGGTCTGGGACTAGCGGGACGGGGCCGCCCACAGATACGCAGTATTTT
TRBJ1-4	-	TRBV6-5	-	CASRNPGFEGEKLFF	TGTGCCAGCAGGAATCCGGGATTCGAGGGTGAAAAACTGTTTTTT